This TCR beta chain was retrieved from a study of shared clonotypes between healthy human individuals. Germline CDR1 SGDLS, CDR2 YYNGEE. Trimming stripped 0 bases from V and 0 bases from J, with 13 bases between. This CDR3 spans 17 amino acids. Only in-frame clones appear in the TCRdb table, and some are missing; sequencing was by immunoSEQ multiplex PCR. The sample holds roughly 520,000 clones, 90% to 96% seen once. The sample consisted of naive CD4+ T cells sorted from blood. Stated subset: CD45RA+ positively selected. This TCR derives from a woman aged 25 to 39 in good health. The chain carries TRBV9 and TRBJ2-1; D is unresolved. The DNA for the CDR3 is TGTGCCAGCAGCGTAGGGTCCGTCCCGAGCTCCTACAATGAGCAGTTCTTC. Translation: CASSVGSVPSSYNEQFF.